This TCR beta chain was documented in a study of Ad26.COV2.S vaccination and SARS-CoV-2 variants. Notes on the study in general: Spike-specific responses of CD8+ and CD4+ T cells were reported to display substantial breadth after vaccination.

The CDR3 is made up of 13 amino acids. Between the trimmed V and J ends, which lost 5 bases and 5 bases, there was a span of 10 bases. Germline V gives CDR1 SGHTA, CDR2 FQGNSA. Treatment given: 19 received Ad26.COV2.S at low or high dose, single or two shots; roughly 5 received placebo; per-sample allocation not given. Sampling was done on day 63 after the first vaccine or placebo injection. This table comes from immunoSEQ multiplex PCR, and its TCRdb copy is limited to in-frame clones, with some not included. The table lists 440,000 or so clones, about 92% of them singletons, with about 4.1% in the top ten. With regard to this clone: Its antigen is currently unknown.

The sequencing used peripheral blood, collected in a trial of Ad26.COV2.S vaccine versus placebo. This TCR was recovered from a person aged 18-60 years who received the Ad26.COV2.S COVID-19 vaccine or a placebo. The chain combines TRBV7-2 with TRBJ1-3; D remains unclear. The CDR3 spells CASSPRTRNTIYF. The CDR3 DNA sequence: TGTGCCAGCAGCCCGAGGACGAGAAACACCATATATTTT.